The TCR beta chain described here comes from a study of T cells in localized non-small cell lung cancer. Produced via immunoSEQ multiplex PCR; TCRdb's table is partial and in-frame only. The profile shows around 31,000 clones, approximately 90% of them singletons. A remark on this clone: The antigen remains unidentified.

Notes on the study in general: Density of T cells in blood, when higher, went with longer overall survival. Tumor samples were not multi-region, leaving intratumor heterogeneity unexcluded.

Sequences were derived from peripheral blood, sampled before any cancer treatment. The clonotype originates from a woman aged 35 to 70 with stage I lung adenocarcinoma.

CDR3 region: CASSLYGQQNTGELFF. The CDR3 DNA reads TGTGCCAGCAGCTTGTATGGGCAGCAAAACACCGGGGAGCTGTTTTTT. This chain connects TRBV7-3 to TRBJ2-2, with D uncertain. This CDR3 has 16 residues. The V gene lost 3 bases and the J gene lost 2 bases, with 13 bases spanning the gap. CDR1 is SGHTA and CDR2 is FQGTGA in the germline V gene.